This T cell receptor (beta chain) was sequenced during a study of blood T cell repertoires in COVID-19. Overall study: The United States, Italy and Spain provided the acute and convalescent COVID-19 samples.

Recruited during active infection, patients (from Seattle) were subsequently followed longitudinally. This CDR3 contains 13 residues. CDR1 and CDR2 from the germline V gene are SGHVS and FQNEAQ. The J segment lost 8 bases and the V segment lost 8 bases, leaving 4 bases of the junction unmatched. The protocol was immunoSEQ multiplex PCR, while the TCRdb copy is restricted to in-frame clones and leaves out a portion. This sample has about 150,000 clones, with about 85% found just once. Input material: peripheral blood. The chain couples TRBV7-8 to TRBJ1-4; TRBD1 matches 11 bases. The TCR was taken from a man older than 75 with COVID-19, enrolled during active disease. CDR3 DNA: TGTGCCAGCGGCCGGGACAGGGGGGAAAAACTGTTTTTT. This encodes CASGRDRGEKLFF.